This T cell receptor beta chain was sequenced for a study of shared T cell receptors in the human thymus. Assay used: immunoSEQ multiplex PCR; TCRdb lists only in-frame clones, some missing. The sample includes roughly 550,000 clones, about 80% seen only once; the top ten take more than 0.01%. The ends lost 3 bases at V and 3 bases at J; junction bases unmatched: 14. This CDR3 region has 17 residues. The germline gives CDR1 MNHEY, CDR2 SMNVEV (reference sequence). This sample also appeared in a second study, on human thymus T cells. That work contributes: The thymus tissue came from resections taken during corrective heart surgery. Both thymic and peripheral blood repertoires showed apparently biased V and J usage. Highly overlapping thymic repertoires in unrelated individuals were reported by related research.

The V gene is TRBV27, the J gene TRBJ2-7, with 7 bases that match TRBD1. The sample was thymocytes. The TCR was taken from a boy under two years old with a congenital heart defect. The DNA of the CDR3 is TGTGCCAGCAGTTTCGTAAAACACCGGGACAGAAGCTACGAGCAGTACTTC. It specifies CASSFVKHRDRSYEQYF.